The 5 T cell receptor beta chains given below trace back to one sample, sequenced in a study of tumor and adjacent non-tumor tissue in lung cancer. This sample's RNA came from whole unsorted tissue. Distant lung tissue was collected more than 3 cm away from the tumor edge. A modified ARM-PCR protocol with three rounds of nested PCR amplified TCRbeta. Each CDR3 protein is one row after TCRdb ran MiXCR on the multiplex PCR reads. The sample contains more than 75,000 distinct CDR3 sequences, less than 85% of which appear only once. The sequencing sample was made of distant non-tumor lung tissue. These receptors were collected from a man aged 55 to 70 with small cell lung cancer.

This clonotype was seen a single time. A read error may produce the germline difference seen at one junction end. The gene calls are TRBV6-5 and TRBJ2-1, with D perhaps matching TRBD2 (6 bases). Germline V gives CDR1 MNHEY, CDR2 SVGAGI. The CDR3 extends over 17 amino acids. The CDR3 sequence is CAISYSIWGVADNEQFF. The CDR3, as DNA: TGTGCCATCAGTTACTCGATTTGGGGAGTAGCGGACAATGAGCAGTTCTTC.

The V gene is TRBV6-5, the J gene TRBJ2-1; D is uncertain. The length of the CDR3 is 15 residues. Germline V gene sequence: CDR1 MNHEY, CDR2 SVGAGI. Trimming took 8 bases from V and 7 from J, leaving 21 bases between them. In nucleotides, the CDR3 is TGTGCCAGCGATTACTCGCAAGCACTTGGGAATGAGCAGTTCTTC. This codes for CASDYSQALGNEQFF.

The chain uses TRBV12-3 or TRBV12-4 and TRBJ2-1; 9 bases match TRBD1. After removal of 6 bases from V and 9 bases from J, the junction contained 12 bases not matched to a gene. The CDR3 length is 15 residues. CDR3 bases: TGTGCCAGCAGCGAAACAGGGGGCTCATTGGTTGAGCAGTTCTTC. This gives the protein CASSETGGSLVEQFF.

This clonotype turned up a few times. The chain employs TRBV7-9 and TRBJ2-7; D perhaps matches TRBD2 (5 bases). V was clipped by 3 bases and J by 2 bases, with 5 bases between them. CDR1 is SEHNR and CDR2 is FQNEAQ in the germline V gene (reference sequence). CDR3 length: 12 amino acids. The CDR3 loop is CASSLGAYEQYV. CDR3 nucleotides: TGTGCCAGCAGCTTGGGAGCCTACGAGCAGTACGTC.

About this clonotype itself: This CDR3 fails to terminate in the conserved phenylalanine or tryptophan, so it likely reflects a read error. This chain links TRBV6-2 or TRBV6-3 with TRBJ2-7; the D gene could be TRBD1 or TRBD2 (5 bases each). CDR1 is MNHEY and CDR2 is SVGEGT in the germline V gene. This CDR3 spans 16 amino acids. The V and J ends lost 7 bases and 2 bases respectively, with 21 bases between them. The chain's CDR3 is CASISITGTVTYEQYS. DNA of the CDR3: TGTGCCAGCATTTCCATCACCGGGACGGTAACCTACGAGCAGTACTCC.